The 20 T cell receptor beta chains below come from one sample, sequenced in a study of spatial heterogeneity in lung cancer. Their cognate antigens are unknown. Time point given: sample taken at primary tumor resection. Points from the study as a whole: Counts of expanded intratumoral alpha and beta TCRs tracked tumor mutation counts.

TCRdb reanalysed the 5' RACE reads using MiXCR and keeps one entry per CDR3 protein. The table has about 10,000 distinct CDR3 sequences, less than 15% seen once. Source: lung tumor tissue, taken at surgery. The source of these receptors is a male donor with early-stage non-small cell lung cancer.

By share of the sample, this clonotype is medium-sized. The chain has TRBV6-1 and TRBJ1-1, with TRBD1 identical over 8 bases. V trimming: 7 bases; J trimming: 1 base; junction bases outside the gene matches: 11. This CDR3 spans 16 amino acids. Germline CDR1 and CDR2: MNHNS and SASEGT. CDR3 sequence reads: CASIGGRGRWNTEAFF. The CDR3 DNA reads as TGTGCCAGCATCGGTGGCAGGGGGCGATGGAACACTGAAGCTTTCTTT.

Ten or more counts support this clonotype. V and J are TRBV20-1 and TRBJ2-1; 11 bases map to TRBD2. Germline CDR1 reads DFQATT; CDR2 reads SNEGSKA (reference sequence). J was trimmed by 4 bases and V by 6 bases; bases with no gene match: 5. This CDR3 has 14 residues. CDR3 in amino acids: CSAAGTSGYNEQFF. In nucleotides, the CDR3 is TGCAGTGCCGCCGGGACTAGCGGATACAATGAGCAGTTCTTC.

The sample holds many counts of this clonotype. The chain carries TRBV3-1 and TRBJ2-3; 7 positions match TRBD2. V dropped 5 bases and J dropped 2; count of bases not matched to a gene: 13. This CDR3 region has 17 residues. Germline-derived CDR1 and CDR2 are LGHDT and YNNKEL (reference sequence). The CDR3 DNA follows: TGTGCCAGCAGCTCCCTTCTCGGGGGAGGGCACACAGATACGCAGTATTTT. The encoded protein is CASSSLLGGGHTDTQYF.

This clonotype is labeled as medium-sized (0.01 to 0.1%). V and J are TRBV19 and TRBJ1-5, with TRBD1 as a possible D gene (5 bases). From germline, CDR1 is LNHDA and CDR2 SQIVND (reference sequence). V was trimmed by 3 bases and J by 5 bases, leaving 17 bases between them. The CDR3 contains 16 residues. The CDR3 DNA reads TGTGCCAGTAGTATTTCCGGGACTCTCATCGATCAGCCCCAGCATTTT. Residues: CASSISGTLIDQPQHF.

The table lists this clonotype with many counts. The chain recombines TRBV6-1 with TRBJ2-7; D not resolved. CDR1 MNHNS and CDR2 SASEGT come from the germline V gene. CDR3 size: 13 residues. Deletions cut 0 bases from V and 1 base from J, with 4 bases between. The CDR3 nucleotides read TGTGCCAGCAGTGAAGCTGCATCCTACGAGCAGTACTTC. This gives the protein CASSEAASYEQYF.

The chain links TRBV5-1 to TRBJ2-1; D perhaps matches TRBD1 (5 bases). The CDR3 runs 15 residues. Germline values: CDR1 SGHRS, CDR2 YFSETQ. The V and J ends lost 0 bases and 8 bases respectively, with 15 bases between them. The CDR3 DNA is TGCGCCAGCAGCTTGGAAAGCAGGGATATCGATGAGCAGTTCTTC. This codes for CASSLESRDIDEQFF.

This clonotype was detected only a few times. CDR3 in amino acids: CASSSTGWADTQYF. The CDR3 coding sequence is TGTGCCAGCAGTTCGACCGGCTGGGCAGATACGCAGTATTTT. The chain combines TRBV6-5 with TRBJ2-3, with D unresolved. CDR3 length: 14 residues. Trimming left V 4 bases short and J 4 bases short, with 12 bases between. Germline CDR1 reads MNHEY; CDR2 reads SVGAGI.

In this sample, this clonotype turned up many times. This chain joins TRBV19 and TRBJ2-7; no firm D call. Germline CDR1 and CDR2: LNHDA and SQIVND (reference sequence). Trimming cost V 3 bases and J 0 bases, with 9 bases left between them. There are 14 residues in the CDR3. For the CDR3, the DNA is TGTGCCAGTAGTATGGGCGGTAGCTCCTACGAGCAGTACTTC. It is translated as CASSMGGSSYEQYF.

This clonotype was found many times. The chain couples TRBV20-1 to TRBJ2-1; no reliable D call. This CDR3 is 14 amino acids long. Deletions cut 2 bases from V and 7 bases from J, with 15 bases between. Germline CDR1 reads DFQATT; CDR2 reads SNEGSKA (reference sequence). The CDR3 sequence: CSARNLLSRNEQFF. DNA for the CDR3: TGCAGTGCTAGAAACCTCTTGAGTCGAAATGAGCAGTTCTTC.

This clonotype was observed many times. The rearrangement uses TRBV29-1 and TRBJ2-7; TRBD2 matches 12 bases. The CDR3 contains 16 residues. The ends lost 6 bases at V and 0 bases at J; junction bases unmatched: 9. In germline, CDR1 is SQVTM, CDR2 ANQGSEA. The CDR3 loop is CSVAGTSGLSSYEQYF. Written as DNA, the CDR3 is TGCAGCGTCGCCGGGACTAGCGGGTTGAGCTCCTACGAGCAGTACTTC.

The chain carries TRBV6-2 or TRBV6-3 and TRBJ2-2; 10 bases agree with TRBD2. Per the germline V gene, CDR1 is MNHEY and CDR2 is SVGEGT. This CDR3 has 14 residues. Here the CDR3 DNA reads TGTGCAACTATAGCGGGGGGCGGCACCGGGGAGCTGTTTTTT. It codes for CATIAGGGTGELFF.

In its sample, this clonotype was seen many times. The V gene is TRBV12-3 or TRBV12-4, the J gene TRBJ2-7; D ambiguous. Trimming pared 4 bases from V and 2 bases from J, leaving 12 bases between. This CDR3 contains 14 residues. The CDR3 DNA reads TGTGCCAGCAGTTCTAATACAAACCCCTACGAGCAGTACTTC. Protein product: CASSSNTNPYEQYF.

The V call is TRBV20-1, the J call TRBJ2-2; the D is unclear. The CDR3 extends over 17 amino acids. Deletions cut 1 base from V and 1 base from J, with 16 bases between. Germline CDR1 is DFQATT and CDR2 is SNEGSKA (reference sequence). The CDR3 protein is CSARVVKETLNTGELFF. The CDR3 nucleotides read TGCAGTGCTAGAGTGGTAAAGGAGACCCTGAACACCGGGGAGCTGTTTTTT.

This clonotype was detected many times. The chain's CDR3 is CASSSRQGSVSPLHF. The CDR3 nucleotides are TGTGCCAGCAGTTCGAGACAGGGAAGCGTTTCACCCCTCCACTTT. The genes are TRBV12-3 or TRBV12-4 and TRBJ1-6, with 7 bases matching TRBD1. V trimming: 4 bases; J trimming: 9 bases; junction bases outside the gene matches: 9. The CDR3 loop spans 15 amino acids.

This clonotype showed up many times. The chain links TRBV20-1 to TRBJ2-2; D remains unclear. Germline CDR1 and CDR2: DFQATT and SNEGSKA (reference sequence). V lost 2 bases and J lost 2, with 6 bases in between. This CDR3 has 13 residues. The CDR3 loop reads CSARQRNTGELFF. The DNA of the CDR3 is TGCAGTGCTAGACAGAGAAACACCGGGGAGCTGTTTTTT.

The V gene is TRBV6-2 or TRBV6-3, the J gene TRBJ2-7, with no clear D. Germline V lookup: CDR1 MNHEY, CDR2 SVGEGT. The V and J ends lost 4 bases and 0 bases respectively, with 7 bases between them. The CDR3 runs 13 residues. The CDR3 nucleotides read TGTGCCAGCAGTTCCGTAAGCTCCTACGAGCAGTACGTC. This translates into CASSSVSSYEQYV.

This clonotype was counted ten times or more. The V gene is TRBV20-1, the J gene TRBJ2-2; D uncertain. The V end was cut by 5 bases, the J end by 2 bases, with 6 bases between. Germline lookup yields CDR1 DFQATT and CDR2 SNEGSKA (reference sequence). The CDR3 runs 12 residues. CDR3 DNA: TGCAGTGCTGGGGATAACACCGGGGAGCTGTTTTTT. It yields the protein CSAGDNTGELFF.

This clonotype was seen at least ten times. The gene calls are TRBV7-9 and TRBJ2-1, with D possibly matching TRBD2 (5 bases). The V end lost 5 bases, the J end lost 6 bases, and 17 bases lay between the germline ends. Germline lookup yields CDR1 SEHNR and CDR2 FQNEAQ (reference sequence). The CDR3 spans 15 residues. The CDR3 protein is CASSLSASPTNEQFF. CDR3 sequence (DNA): TGTGCCAGCAGCCTTAGCGCCTCCCCCACCAATGAGCAGTTCTTC.

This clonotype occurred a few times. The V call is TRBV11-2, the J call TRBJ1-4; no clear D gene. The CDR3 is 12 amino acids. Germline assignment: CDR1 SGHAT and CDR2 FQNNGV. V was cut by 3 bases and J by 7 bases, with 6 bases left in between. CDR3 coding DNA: TGTGCCAGCAGCTTGACGCGTGAAAAACTGTTTTTT. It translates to CASSLTREKLFF.

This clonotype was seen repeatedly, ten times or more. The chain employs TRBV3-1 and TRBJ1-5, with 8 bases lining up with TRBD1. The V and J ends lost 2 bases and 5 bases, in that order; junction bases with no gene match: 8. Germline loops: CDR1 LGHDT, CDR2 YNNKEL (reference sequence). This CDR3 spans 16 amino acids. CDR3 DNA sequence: TGTGCCAGCAGCCAAACCCATGTCAGGGGGCATCAGCCCCAGCATTTT. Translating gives CASSQTHVRGHQPQHF.